The sequence of this T cell receptor beta chain was determined in a study of T cells after yellow fever vaccination. Study results and caveats: Boosting was followed by the reappearance of most primary-vaccination clones (approximately 97% CD4, roughly 90% CD8). The CD4 compartment and the CD8 compartment contained a small share of clonotypes in common. Bulk-population clonotypes that are abundant could appear as contaminants in FACS-sorted repertoires.

This clonotype was seen only a few times. The antigen is not known. Germline CDR1 and CDR2: SGDLS and YYNGEE. The CDR3 runs to 13 residues. Trimming removed 3 bases from V and 10 bases from J, with 14 bases in between. A 5'RACE template-switching step, the method used to make TCR cDNA, added a universal primer site and UMIs. TCRdb reanalysed the 5' RACE reads using MiXCR and keeps one entry per CDR3 protein. Found here are fewer than 450,000 distinct CDR3 sequences, 3% to 4.5% of them singletons; the top ten hold 20% to 25%. The chain couples TRBV9 to TRBJ2-1; D uncertain. This sequence originates from a man between 18 and 29 years old who received the YFV17D yellow fever vaccine. Sequencing used PBMCs, obtained 5 days after the yellow fever booster vaccination. CDR3 residues: CASSAFSESEQFF. CDR3 sequence (DNA): TGTGCCAGCAGCGCCTTTTCGGAAAGCGAGCAGTTCTTC.